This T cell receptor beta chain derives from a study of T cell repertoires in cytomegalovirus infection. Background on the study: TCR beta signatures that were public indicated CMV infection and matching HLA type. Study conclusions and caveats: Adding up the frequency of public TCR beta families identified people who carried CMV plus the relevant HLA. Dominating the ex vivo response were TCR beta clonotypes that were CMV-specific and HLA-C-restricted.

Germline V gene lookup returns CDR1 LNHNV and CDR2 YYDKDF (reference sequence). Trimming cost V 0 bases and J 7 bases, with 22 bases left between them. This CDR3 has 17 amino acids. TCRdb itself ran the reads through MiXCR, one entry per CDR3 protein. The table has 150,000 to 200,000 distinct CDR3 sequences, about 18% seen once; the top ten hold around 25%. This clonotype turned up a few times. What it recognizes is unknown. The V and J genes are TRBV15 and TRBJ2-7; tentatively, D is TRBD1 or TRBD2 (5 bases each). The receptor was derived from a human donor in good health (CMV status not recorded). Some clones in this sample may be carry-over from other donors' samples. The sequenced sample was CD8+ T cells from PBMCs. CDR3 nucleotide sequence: TGTGCCACCAGCAGAGACCGCAGTGAGAGCCGCTGGGGGGAGCAGTACTTC. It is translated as CATSRDRSESRWGEQYF.